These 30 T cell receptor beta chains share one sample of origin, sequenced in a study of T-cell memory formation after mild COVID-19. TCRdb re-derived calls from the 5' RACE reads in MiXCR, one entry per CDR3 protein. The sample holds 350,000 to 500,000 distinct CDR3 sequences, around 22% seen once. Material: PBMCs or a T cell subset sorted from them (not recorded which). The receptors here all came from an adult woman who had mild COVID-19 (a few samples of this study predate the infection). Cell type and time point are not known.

CDR3 sequence (DNA): TGTGCCAGCAGTGTCGGGACAGGAGCTAACTATGGCTACACCTTC. Protein product: CASSVGTGANYGYTF. The chain uses TRBV6-1 and TRBJ1-2; 8 bases agree with TRBD1. V was pared by 4 bases and J by 0 bases, with 4 bases of the junction left unmatched. The CDR3 is 15 residues long. Germline lookup yields CDR1 MNHNS and CDR2 SASEGT.

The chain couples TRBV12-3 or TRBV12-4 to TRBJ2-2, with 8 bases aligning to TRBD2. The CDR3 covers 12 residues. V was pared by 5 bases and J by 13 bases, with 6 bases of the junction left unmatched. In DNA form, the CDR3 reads TGTGCCAGCAGTCATAGCGGGGAAGTGCTGTTTTTT. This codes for CASSHSGEVLFF.

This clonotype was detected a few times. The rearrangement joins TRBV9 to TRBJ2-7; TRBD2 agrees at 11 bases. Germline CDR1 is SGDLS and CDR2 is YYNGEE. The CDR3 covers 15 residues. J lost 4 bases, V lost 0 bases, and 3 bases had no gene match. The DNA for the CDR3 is TGTGCCAGCAGCGTAGCTAGCGGGGGGCAATACGAGCAGTACTTC. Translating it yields CASSVASGGQYEQYF.

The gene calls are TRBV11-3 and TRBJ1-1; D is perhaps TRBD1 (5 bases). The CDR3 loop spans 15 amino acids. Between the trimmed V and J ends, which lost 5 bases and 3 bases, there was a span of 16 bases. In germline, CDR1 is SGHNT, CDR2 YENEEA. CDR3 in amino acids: CASSLKGIPYTEAFF. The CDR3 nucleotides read TGTGCCAGCAGCCTTAAGGGGATCCCCTACACTGAAGCTTTCTTT.

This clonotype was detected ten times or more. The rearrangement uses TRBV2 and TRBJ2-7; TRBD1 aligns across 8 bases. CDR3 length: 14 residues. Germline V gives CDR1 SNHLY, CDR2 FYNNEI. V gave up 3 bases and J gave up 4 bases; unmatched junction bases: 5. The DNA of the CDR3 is TGTGCCAGCAGTGACCGGACAGGGTATTACGAGCAGTACTTC. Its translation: CASSDRTGYYEQYF.

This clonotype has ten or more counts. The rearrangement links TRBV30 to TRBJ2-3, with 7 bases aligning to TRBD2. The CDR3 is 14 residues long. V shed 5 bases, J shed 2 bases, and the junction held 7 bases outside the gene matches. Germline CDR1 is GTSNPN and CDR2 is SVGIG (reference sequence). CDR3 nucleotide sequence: TGTGCCTGGCGGAGGGGAGGGGCCACAGATACGCAGTATTTT. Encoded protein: CAWRRGGATDTQYF.

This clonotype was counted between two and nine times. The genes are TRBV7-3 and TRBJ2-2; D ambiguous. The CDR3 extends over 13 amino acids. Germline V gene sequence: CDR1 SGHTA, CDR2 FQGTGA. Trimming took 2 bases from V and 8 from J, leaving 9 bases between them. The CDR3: CASSLLAAGELFF. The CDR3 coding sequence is TGTGCCAGCAGCTTACTGGCGGCTGGGGAGCTGTTTTTT.

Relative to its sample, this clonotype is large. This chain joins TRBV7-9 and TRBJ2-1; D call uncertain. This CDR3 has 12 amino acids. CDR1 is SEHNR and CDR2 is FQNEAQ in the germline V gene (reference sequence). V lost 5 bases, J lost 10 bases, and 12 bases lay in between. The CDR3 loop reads CASSLLGAEQFF. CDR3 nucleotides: TGTGCCAGCAGCCTCCTAGGAGCCGAGCAGTTCTTC.

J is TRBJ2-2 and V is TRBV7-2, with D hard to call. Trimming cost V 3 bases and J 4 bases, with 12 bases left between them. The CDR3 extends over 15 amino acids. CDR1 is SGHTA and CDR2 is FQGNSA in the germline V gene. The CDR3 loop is CASSFSSWGTGELFF. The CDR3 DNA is TGTGCCAGCAGCTTTTCGTCGTGGGGCACCGGGGAGCTGTTTTTT.

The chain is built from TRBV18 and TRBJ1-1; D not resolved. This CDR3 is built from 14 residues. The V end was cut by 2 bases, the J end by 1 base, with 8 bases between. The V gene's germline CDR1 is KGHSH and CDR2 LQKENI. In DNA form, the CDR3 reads TGTGCCAGCTCACCAATCGGGCGGAACACTGAAGCTTTCTTT. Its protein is CASSPIGRNTEAFF.

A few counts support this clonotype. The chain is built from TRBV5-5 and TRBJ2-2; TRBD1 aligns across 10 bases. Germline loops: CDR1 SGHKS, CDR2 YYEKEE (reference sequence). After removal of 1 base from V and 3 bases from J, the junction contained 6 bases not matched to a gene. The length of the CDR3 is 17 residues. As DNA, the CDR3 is TGTGCCAGCAGCTTGCGATCCGGGACAGGGGACACCGGGGAGCTGTTTTTT. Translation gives CASSLRSGTGDTGELFF.

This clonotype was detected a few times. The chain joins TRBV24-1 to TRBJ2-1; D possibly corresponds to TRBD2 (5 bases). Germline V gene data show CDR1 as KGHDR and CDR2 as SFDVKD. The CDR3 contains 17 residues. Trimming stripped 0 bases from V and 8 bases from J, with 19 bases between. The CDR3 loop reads CATSDLKAADLEDEQFF. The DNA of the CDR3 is TGTGCCACCAGTGATTTGAAAGCGGCCGATCTTGAGGATGAGCAGTTCTTC.

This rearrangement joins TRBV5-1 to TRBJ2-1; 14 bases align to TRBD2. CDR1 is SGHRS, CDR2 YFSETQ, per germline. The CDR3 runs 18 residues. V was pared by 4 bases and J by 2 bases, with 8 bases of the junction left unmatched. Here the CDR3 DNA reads TGCGCCAGCAGCCTAACCGGGACTAGCGGGAGCCCCTACAATGAGCAGTTCTTC. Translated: CASSLTGTSGSPYNEQFF.

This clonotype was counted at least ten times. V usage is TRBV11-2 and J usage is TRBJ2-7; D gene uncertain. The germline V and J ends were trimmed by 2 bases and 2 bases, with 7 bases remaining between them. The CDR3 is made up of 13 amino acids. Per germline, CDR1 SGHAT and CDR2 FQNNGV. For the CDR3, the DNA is TGTGCCAGCAGCTTACTGCATACCTACGAGCAGTACTTC. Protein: CASSLLHTYEQYF.

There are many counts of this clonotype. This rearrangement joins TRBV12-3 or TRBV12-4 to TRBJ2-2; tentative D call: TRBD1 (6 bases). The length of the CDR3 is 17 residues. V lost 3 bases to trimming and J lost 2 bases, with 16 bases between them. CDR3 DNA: TGTGCCAGCAGTTTCTTATACCAGGGGAAAAACACCGGGGAGCTGTTTTTT. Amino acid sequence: CASSFLYQGKNTGELFF.

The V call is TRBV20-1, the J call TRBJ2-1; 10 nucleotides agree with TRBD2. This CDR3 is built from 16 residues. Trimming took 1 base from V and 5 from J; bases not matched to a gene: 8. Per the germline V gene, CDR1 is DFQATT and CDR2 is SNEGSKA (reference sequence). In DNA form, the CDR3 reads TGCAGTGCTAGAGTTCCTAGCGGGGGCTATGACAATGAGCAGTTCTTC. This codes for CSARVPSGGYDNEQFF.

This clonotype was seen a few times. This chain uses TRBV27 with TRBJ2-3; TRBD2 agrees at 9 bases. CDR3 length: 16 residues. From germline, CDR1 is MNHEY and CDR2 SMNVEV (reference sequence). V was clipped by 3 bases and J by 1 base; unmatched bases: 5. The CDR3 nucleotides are TGTGCCAGCAGTTTGAGGCTAGCGGGGCGCACAGATACGCAGTATTTT. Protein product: CASSLRLAGRTDTQYF.

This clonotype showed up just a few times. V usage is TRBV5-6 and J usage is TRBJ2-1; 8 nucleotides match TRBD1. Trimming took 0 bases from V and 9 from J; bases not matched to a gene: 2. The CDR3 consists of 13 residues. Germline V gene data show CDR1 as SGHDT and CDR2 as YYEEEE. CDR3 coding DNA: TGTGCCAGCAGCTTGGTTGGACAGGGTGAGCAGTTCTTC. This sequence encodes CASSLVGQGEQFF.

The CDR3 is CATSDHAGHLFANTGELFF. The DNA of the CDR3 is TGTGCCACCAGTGATCACGCGGGACACCTATTCGCGAACACCGGGGAGCTGTTTTTT. V and J are TRBV24-1 and TRBJ2-2; TRBD1 or TRBD2 may be the D gene (6 bases each). Trimming removed 3 bases at V and 0 bases at J, with 19 bases between. Germline-derived CDR1 and CDR2 are KGHDR and SFDVKD. The CDR3 contains 19 residues.

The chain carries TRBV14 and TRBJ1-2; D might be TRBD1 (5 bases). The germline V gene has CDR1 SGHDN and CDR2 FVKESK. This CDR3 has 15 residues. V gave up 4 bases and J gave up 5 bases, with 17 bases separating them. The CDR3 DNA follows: TGTGCCAGCAGCCCTTACGGGACCTCCGCTTATGGCTACACCTTC. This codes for CASSPYGTSAYGYTF. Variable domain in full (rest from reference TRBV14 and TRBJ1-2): EAGVTQFPSHSVIEKGQTVTLRCDPISGHDNLYWYRRVMGKEIKFLLHFVKESKQDESGMPNNRFLAERTGGTYSTLKVQPAELEDSGVYFCASSPYGTSAYGYTFGSGTRLTVV.

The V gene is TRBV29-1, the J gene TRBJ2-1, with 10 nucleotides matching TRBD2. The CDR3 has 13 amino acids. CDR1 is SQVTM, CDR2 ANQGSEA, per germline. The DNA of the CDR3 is TGCAGTTACTTGAGCGGGAGGGCCGATGAGCAGTTCTTC. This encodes CSYLSGRADEQFF.

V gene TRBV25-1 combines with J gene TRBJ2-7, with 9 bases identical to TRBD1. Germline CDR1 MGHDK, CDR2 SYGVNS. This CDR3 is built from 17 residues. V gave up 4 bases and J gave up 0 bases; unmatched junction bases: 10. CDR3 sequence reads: CASSALPGTGNSYEQYF. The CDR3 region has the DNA TGTGCCAGCAGTGCCCTACCAGGGACAGGGAACTCCTACGAGCAGTACTTC.

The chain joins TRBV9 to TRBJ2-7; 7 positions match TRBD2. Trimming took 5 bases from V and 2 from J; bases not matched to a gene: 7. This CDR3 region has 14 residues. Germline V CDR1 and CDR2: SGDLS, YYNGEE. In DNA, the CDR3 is TGTGCCAGCAGTCCAGCGGGGCAAACCTACGAGCAGTACTTC. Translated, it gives CASSPAGQTYEQYF.

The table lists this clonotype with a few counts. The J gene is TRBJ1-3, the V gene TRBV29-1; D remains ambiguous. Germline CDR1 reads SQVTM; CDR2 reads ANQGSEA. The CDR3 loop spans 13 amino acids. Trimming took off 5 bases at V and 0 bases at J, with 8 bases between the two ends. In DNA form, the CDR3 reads TGCAGCGTTTCGGAAACCTCTGGAAACACCATATATTTT. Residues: CSVSETSGNTIYF.

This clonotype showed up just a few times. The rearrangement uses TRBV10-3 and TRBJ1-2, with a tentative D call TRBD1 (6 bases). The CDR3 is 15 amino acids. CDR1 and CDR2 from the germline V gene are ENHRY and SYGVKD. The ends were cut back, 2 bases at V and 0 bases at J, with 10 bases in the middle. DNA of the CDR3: TGTGCCATCAGTGAGGACAGGTCAACTAACTATGGCTACACCTTC. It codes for CAISEDRSTNYGYTF.

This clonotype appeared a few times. CDR3 protein: CASRNPGENGYTF. Here the CDR3 DNA reads TGTGCCAGCAGGAATCCAGGGGAGAATGGCTACACCTTC. V usage is TRBV6-5 and J usage is TRBJ1-2, with D possibly TRBD1 on 6 matching bases. Trimming pared 6 bases from V and 6 bases from J, leaving 14 bases between. The CDR3 loop spans 13 amino acids. CDR1 and CDR2 (germline): MNHEY, SVGAGI.

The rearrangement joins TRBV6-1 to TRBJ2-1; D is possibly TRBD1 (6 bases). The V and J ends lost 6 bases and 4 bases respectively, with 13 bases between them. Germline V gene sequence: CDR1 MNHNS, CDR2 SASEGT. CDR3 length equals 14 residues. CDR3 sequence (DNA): TGTGCCAGCAGAGCCTTTGACAGGTACAATGAGCAGTTCTTC. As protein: CASRAFDRYNEQFF.

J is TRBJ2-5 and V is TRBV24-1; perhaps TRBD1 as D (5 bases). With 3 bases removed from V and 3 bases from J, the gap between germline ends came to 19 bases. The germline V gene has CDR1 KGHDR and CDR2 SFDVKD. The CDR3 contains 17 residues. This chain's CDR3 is CATSDPDGWCREETQYF. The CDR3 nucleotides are TGTGCCACCAGTGATCCCGATGGCTGGTGCAGGGAAGAGACCCAGTACTTC.

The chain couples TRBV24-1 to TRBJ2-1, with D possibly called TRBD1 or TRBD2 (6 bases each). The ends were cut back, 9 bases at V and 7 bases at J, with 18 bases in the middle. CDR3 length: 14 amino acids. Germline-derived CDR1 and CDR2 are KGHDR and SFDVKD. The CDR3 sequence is CATSLEGVVNEQFF. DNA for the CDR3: TGTGCCACCTCATTGGAGGGGGTCGTTAATGAGCAGTTCTTC.

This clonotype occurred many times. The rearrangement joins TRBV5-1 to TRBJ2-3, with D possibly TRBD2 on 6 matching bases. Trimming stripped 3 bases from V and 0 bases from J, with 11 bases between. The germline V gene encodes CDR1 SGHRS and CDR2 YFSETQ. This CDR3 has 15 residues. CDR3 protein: CASSWGGVSTDTQYF. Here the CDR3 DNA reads TGCGCCAGCAGCTGGGGCGGGGTAAGCACAGATACGCAGTATTTT.